Below, 8 T cell receptor beta chains from the same sample are listed, as sequenced in a study of blood T cell repertoires in COVID-19. TCRdb keeps only in-frame clones here, not all; method: immunoSEQ multiplex PCR. Of 100,000 or so clones listed, around 88% are singletons. Sample: peripheral blood. The receptors derive from a man in his 60s with acute or convalescent COVID-19.

The rearrangement uses TRBV2 and TRBJ1-1; 7 nucleotides line up with TRBD1. V was clipped by 6 bases and J by 4 bases; unmatched bases: 11. CDR1 is SNHLY, CDR2 FYNNEI, per germline. CDR3 size: 15 residues. The CDR3 sequence is CASRKDRTVGTEAFF. The CDR3 DNA is TGTGCCAGCAGGAAGGACAGGACGGTCGGCACTGAAGCTTTCTTT. Full variable domain (outside the CDR3, taken from reference TRBV2 and TRBJ1-1): EPEVTQTPSHQVTQMGQEVILRCVPISNHLYFYWYRQILGQKVEFLVSFYNNEISEKSEIFDDQFSVERPDGSNFTLKIRSTKLEDSAMYFCASRKDRTVGTEAFFGQGTRLTVV.

The chain couples TRBV19 to TRBJ2-1; 12 nucleotides line up with TRBD2. Germline loops: CDR1 LNHDA, CDR2 SQIVND (reference sequence). V dropped 7 bases and J dropped 0; count of bases not matched to a gene: 4. The CDR3 sequence is 16 residues long. The chain's CDR3 is CASTSTSGSSYNEQFF. CDR3 nucleotides: TGTGCCAGTACTTCGACTAGCGGGAGCTCCTACAATGAGCAGTTCTTC. The whole variable domain, remainder taken from reference TRBV19 and TRBJ2-1, is DGGITQSPKYLFRKEGQNVTLSCEQNLNHDAMYWYRQDPGQGLRLIYYSQIVNDFQKGDIAEGYSVSREKKESFPLTVTSAQKNPTAFYLCASTSTSGSSYNEQFFGPGTRLTVL.

This rearrangement joins TRBV19 to TRBJ2-7; D gene unclear. Trimming cost V 4 bases and J 1 base, with 8 bases left between them. The CDR3 extends over 13 amino acids. CDR1 and CDR2 from the germline V gene are LNHDA and SQIVND (reference sequence). The CDR3 here is CASSTLYSYEQYF. The CDR3, as DNA: TGTGCCAGTAGTACCCTATATTCCTACGAGCAGTACTTC.

The chain joins TRBV6-5 to TRBJ1-2; 9 nucleotides match TRBD1. Germline V gene lookup returns CDR1 MNHEY and CDR2 SVGAGI. This CDR3 contains 15 residues. Trimming removed 5 bases from V and 0 bases from J; junction bases left unmatched: 4. The CDR3 bases are TGTGCCAGCAGTCCAAACAGGGGGCCTAACTATGGCTACACCTTC. Its translation is CASSPNRGPNYGYTF.

The sample holds one count of this clone. The V call is TRBV7-2, the J call TRBJ2-7; 7 bases are a match to TRBD2. CDR1 and CDR2 from the germline V gene are SGHTA and FQGNSA. This CDR3 contains 15 residues. Unmatched junction bases numbered 9, after V lost 4 bases and J lost 3 bases. CDR3 sequence reads: CASSYLWGGDYEQYF. The CDR3, as DNA: TGTGCCAGCAGCTACCTTTGGGGAGGGGACTACGAGCAGTACTTC.

The chain combines TRBV19 with TRBJ1-2; TRBD1 matches at 9 bases. V dropped 6 bases and J dropped 3; count of bases not matched to a gene: 8. Germline V gene lookup returns CDR1 LNHDA and CDR2 SQIVND (reference sequence). This CDR3 comprises 15 residues. The CDR3 loop is CASRLQGASDYGYTF. CDR3 in DNA: TGTGCCAGTAGGCTACAGGGGGCATCGGACTATGGCTACACCTTC.

The rearrangement joins TRBV20-1 to TRBJ1-1; D is uncertain. Germline-derived CDR1 and CDR2 are DFQATT and SNEGSKA (reference sequence). Deletions cut 4 bases from V and 4 bases from J, with 7 bases between. The CDR3 length is 11 residues. CDR3 amino acids: CSAISLTEAFF. The CDR3 DNA follows: TGCAGTGCTATCTCTCTCACTGAAGCTTTCTTT.

CDR3 in DNA: TGCAGCGTTGGTAACAGGAACACCGGGGAGCTGTTTTTT. This gives the protein CSVGNRNTGELFF. The chain uses TRBV29-1 and TRBJ2-2; the D is unclear. Germline assignment: CDR1 SQVTM and CDR2 ANQGSEA. The V gene lost 4 bases and the J gene lost 1 base, with 7 bases spanning the gap. This CDR3 is 13 amino acids long.